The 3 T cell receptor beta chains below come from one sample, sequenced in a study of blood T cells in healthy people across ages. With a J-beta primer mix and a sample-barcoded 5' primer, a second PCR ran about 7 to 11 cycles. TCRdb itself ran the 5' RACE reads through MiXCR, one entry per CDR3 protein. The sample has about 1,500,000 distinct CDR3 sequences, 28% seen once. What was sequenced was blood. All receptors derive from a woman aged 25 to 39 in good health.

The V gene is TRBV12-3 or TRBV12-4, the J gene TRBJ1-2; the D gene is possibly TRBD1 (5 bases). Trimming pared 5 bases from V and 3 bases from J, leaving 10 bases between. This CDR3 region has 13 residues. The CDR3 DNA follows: TGTGCCAGCAGTATCGACAGCCACTATGGCTACACCTTC. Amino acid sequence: CASSIDSHYGYTF.

Here the CDR3 DNA reads TGCGCCAGCAGCTTTAACCTAGCGGGGGGACTAGCCAAAAACATTCAGTACTTC. Its protein is CASSFNLAGGLAKNIQYF. The J gene is TRBJ2-4, the V gene TRBV5-1; 11 bases line up with TRBD2. There are 18 residues in the CDR3. After removal of 2 bases from V and 0 bases from J, the junction contained 7 bases not matched to a gene. From germline, CDR1 is SGHRS and CDR2 YFSETQ.

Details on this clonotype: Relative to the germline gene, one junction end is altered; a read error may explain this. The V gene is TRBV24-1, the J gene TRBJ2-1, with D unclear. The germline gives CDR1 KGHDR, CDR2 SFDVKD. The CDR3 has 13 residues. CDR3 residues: CAISARFANEQFF. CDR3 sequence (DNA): TGTGCCATCAGTGCGAGGTTTGCGAATGAGCAGTTCTTC.